These 26 T cell receptor beta chains share one sample of origin, sequenced in a study of blood T cell repertoires in COVID-19. The assay was immunoSEQ multiplex PCR, and TCRdb's table has in-frame clones only and misses some. The sample holds about 220,000 clones, about 80% seen once. The sample comprised peripheral blood. The receptors here all came from a woman in her thirties or forties with active or convalescent COVID-19.

The rearrangement links TRBV5-1 to TRBJ2-7; 14 nucleotides align to TRBD2. The CDR3 has 15 amino acids. The germline gives CDR1 SGHRS, CDR2 YFSETQ. V gave up 4 bases and J gave up 5 bases; unmatched junction bases: 5. DNA of the CDR3: TGCGCCAGCAGCGTATCGGGACTAGCGGGAGACGAGCAGTACTTC. Translation gives CASSVSGLAGDEQYF. The complete variable domain, with remaining parts taken from reference TRBV5-1 and TRBJ2-7, reads KAGVTQTPRYLIKTRGQQVTLSCSPISGHRSVSWYQQTPGQGLQFLFEYFSETQRNKGNFPGRFSGRQFSNSRSEMNVSTLELGDSALYLCASSVSGLAGDEQYFGPGTRLTVT.

This chain links TRBV5-1 with TRBJ1-2, with 7 bases matching TRBD1. Germline values: CDR1 SGHRS, CDR2 YFSETQ. Losses at the gene ends were 1 base for V and 3 bases for J; bases not matched to a gene: 12. The CDR3 spans 17 residues. CDR3 nucleotides: TGCGCCAGCAGCTTGTCCTTTGACAGGGCCGGCGACTATGGCTACACCTTC. This gives the protein CASSLSFDRAGDYGYTF.

The chain carries TRBV6-5 and TRBJ1-5; D possibly corresponds to TRBD1 (5 bases). CDR3 length: 15 residues. The ends were cut back, 7 bases at V and 0 bases at J, with 13 bases in the middle. CDR1 and CDR2 (germline): MNHEY, SVGAGI. CDR3 sequence: CASKSGANSNQPQHF. The CDR3 DNA reads as TGTGCCAGCAAAAGTGGGGCTAATAGCAATCAGCCCCAGCATTTT.

The V and J genes are TRBV27 and TRBJ1-4; TRBD1 might be the D (5 bases). V lost 7 bases and J lost 1, with 16 bases in between. CDR3 size: 16 residues. Germline CDR1 is MNHEY and CDR2 is SMNVEV (reference sequence). The CDR3 DNA reads as TGTGCCAGCACGAGGACGGCCGGGGGAACTAATGAAAAACTGTTTTTT. It yields the protein CASTRTAGGTNEKLFF.

The J gene is TRBJ1-2, the V gene TRBV12-3 or TRBV12-4; D might be TRBD1 (5 bases). The CDR3 extends over 13 amino acids. V was clipped by 3 bases and J by 4 bases, with 9 bases between them. CDR3 in amino acids: CASSFRGGYGYTF. The CDR3 DNA follows: TGTGCCAGCAGTTTTCGGGGGGGCTATGGCTACACCTTC.

With respect to this clone: Other DNA sequences in the same sample also yield this CDR3. The chain carries TRBV30 and TRBJ1-1; D is unresolved. This CDR3 spans 12 amino acids. Trimming stripped 0 bases from V and 4 bases from J, with 6 bases between. Germline V gene lookup returns CDR1 GTSNPN and CDR2 SVGIG (reference sequence). CDR3 coding DNA: TGTGCCTGGAGTGTACCAGGCACTGAAGCTTTCTTT. Its protein is CAWSVPGTEAFF.

This clone appeared a few times. The chain combines TRBV29-1 with TRBJ2-7; 13 bases map to TRBD2. Per germline, CDR1 SQVTM and CDR2 ANQGSEA. The length of the CDR3 is 14 residues. The ends lost 4 bases at V and 1 base at J; junction bases unmatched: 1. CDR3 bases: TGCAGCGTTGGGGGACTAGCGGGATCCTACGAGCAGTACTTC. Translated, it gives CSVGGLAGSYEQYF.

The CDR3 sequence: CASSQAISTGKTDTQYF. The CDR3 DNA reads as TGCGCCAGCAGCCAAGCCATCTCGACAGGGAAGACAGATACGCAGTATTTT. This chain joins TRBV4-1 and TRBJ2-3; 7 nucleotides line up with TRBD1. The CDR3 contains 17 residues. CDR1 and CDR2 from the germline V gene are MGHRA and YSYEKL. Losses at the gene ends were 1 base for V and 3 bases for J; bases not matched to a gene: 10.

This clone was counted a few times. V is TRBV29-1 and J is TRBJ1-1; TRBD1 aligns across 8 bases. Germline V CDR1 and CDR2: SQVTM, ANQGSEA. The CDR3 sequence is 13 residues long. V was pared by 7 bases and J by 0 bases, with 4 bases of the junction left unmatched. The CDR3 loop is CSARTGLNTEAFF. The CDR3 bases are TGCAGCGCTAGGACAGGGCTGAACACTGAAGCTTTCTTT.

This clone was found a few times. This sequence joins TRBV27 and TRBJ1-2, with a possible D match to TRBD1 (6 bases). The CDR3 runs to 15 residues. V was clipped by 4 bases and J by 2 bases, with 14 bases between them. From germline, CDR1 is MNHEY and CDR2 SMNVEV (reference sequence). CDR3 DNA sequence: TGTGCCAGCAGTTCCAGGGGAGGGACCAACTATGGCTACACCTTC. Its translation: CASSSRGGTNYGYTF.

The rearrangement uses TRBV7-9 and TRBJ1-1; TRBD1 matches 11 bases. The CDR3 loop spans 16 amino acids. Unmatched junction bases numbered 7, after V lost 5 bases and J lost 2 bases. Germline V gives CDR1 SEHNR, CDR2 FQNEAQ (reference sequence). The CDR3 coding sequence is TGTGCCAGCAGCACCTGGGGGACAGGGGGTAACACTGAAGCTTTCTTT. It yields the protein CASSTWGTGGNTEAFF.

V is TRBV11-3 and J is TRBJ2-1, with D maybe TRBD2 (5 bases). Germline CDR1 and CDR2: SGHNT and YENEEA. The CDR3 sequence is 15 residues long. The V end lost 5 bases, the J end lost 0 bases, and 11 bases lay between the germline ends. The CDR3 reads CASSRSGGSYNEQFF. Here the CDR3 DNA reads TGTGCCAGCAGCCGCAGCGGAGGCTCCTACAATGAGCAGTTCTTC.

The chain combines TRBV7-9 with TRBJ1-5; tentatively, D is TRBD1 (5 bases). CDR1 and CDR2 (germline): SEHNR, FQNEAQ (reference sequence). V shed 3 bases and J shed 7 bases, with 13 bases lying between them. The CDR3 has 14 residues. In DNA, the CDR3 is TGTGCCAGCAGCTTGGGGCAGGGAGGCCAGCCCCAGCATTTT. This translates into CASSLGQGGQPQHF.

This sequence joins TRBV7-9 and TRBJ1-5, with D unresolved. Germline CDR1 SEHNR, CDR2 FQNEAQ (reference sequence). This CDR3 contains 14 residues. V was cut by 4 bases and J by 7 bases, with 14 bases left in between. Here the CDR3 reads CASSSAKEEQPQHF. CDR3 DNA sequence: TGTGCCAGCAGCTCAGCTAAGGAGGAGCAGCCCCAGCATTTT.

V and J are TRBV2 and TRBJ2-5; 7 nucleotides match TRBD2. CDR3 size: 15 residues. The germline V gene encodes CDR1 SNHLY and CDR2 FYNNEI. Trimming took 4 bases from V and 3 from J; bases not matched to a gene: 8. This chain's CDR3 is CASSGSRLAEETQYF. In DNA, the CDR3 is TGTGCCAGCAGTGGTAGTAGGCTAGCGGAAGAGACCCAGTACTTC.

This chain uses TRBV19 with TRBJ2-3; TRBD2 agrees at 7 bases. CDR1 and CDR2 from the germline V gene are LNHDA and SQIVND (reference sequence). The J segment lost 4 bases and the V segment lost 7 bases, leaving 11 bases of the junction unmatched. The CDR3 has 15 residues. In DNA, the CDR3 is TGTGCCAGTACCCGAGGCGGGAGTCATGCAGATACGCAGTATTTT. This translates into CASTRGGSHADTQYF. The full variable domain, in which reference TRBV19 and TRBJ2-3 provide the parts outside the CDR3, is DGGITQSPKYLFRKEGQNVTLSCEQNLNHDAMYWYRQDPGQGLRLIYYSQIVNDFQKGDIAEGYSVSREKKESFPLTVTSAQKNPTAFYLCASTRGGSHADTQYFGPGTRLTVL.

This clone was counted a single time. The chain links TRBV28 to TRBJ2-1; D may be TRBD1 (6 bases). Between the trimmed V and J ends, which lost 4 bases and 0 bases, there was a span of 16 bases. This CDR3 is 17 amino acids long. Germline CDR1 MDHEN, CDR2 SYDVKM. Written as DNA, the CDR3 is TGTGCCAGCAGTTGGGCCCGCGGACAGAACTCCTACAATGAGCAGTTCTTC. It specifies CASSWARGQNSYNEQFF.

V usage is TRBV7-3 and J usage is TRBJ2-2; 12 nucleotides match TRBD2. The junction had 5 bases not matched to a gene; V was cut back by 5 bases and J by 7 bases. Germline CDR1 is SGHTA and CDR2 is FQGTGA. This CDR3 spans 15 amino acids. This chain's CDR3 is CASSPSGRAYGELFF. Here the CDR3 DNA reads TGTGCCAGCAGCCCTAGCGGGAGGGCGTACGGGGAGCTGTTTTTT.

This chain uses TRBV5-1 with TRBJ2-5; 7 positions agree with TRBD2. With V trimmed by 0 bases and J by 5 bases, 10 bases remained unmatched. The CDR3 sequence is 16 residues long. CDR1 SGHRS and CDR2 YFSETQ come from the germline V gene. The DNA of the CDR3 is TGCGCCAGCAGCTTGGTGGGGGATACTAGCGCCGAGACCCAGTACTTC. It translates to CASSLVGDTSAETQYF.

This chain joins TRBV7-3 and TRBJ1-1, with 10 bases fitting TRBD1. Germline CDR1 and CDR2: SGHTA and FQGTGA. The CDR3 consists of 18 residues. The J segment lost 3 bases and the V segment lost 4 bases, leaving 14 bases of the junction unmatched. CDR3 in DNA: TGTGCCAGCAGCTCAACTCCGGGACAGGGGCCCCGGGACACTGAAGCTTTCTTT. It encodes CASSSTPGQGPRDTEAFF.

This CDR3 is CASSIDRVRTEAFF. The CDR3 nucleotides read TGTGCCAGCAGTATAGACAGGGTAAGAACTGAAGCTTTCTTT. This chain uses TRBV7-3 with TRBJ1-1, with 7 bases matching TRBD1. The CDR3 spans 14 residues. Trimming cost V 6 bases and J 5 bases; bases outside gene matches: 9. CDR1 and CDR2 (germline): SGHTA, FQGTGA.

The genes are TRBV19 and TRBJ2-7; D is unclear. The CDR3 consists of 15 residues. With 1 base removed from V and 0 bases from J, the gap between germline ends came to 10 bases. The germline gives CDR1 LNHDA, CDR2 SQIVND (reference sequence). Here the CDR3 reads CASSIGAVSSYEQYF. CDR3 DNA: TGTGCCAGTAGTATAGGGGCAGTTTCCTCCTACGAGCAGTACTTC.

The rearrangement joins TRBV28 to TRBJ2-2; D uncertain. Between the trimmed V and J ends, which lost 1 base and 6 bases, there was a span of 3 bases. The germline V gene has CDR1 MDHEN and CDR2 SYDVKM. The length of the CDR3 is 12 residues. The CDR3 nucleotides are TGTGCCAGCAGTTTATCTCCCGGGGAGCTGTTTTTT. This codes for CASSLSPGELFF.

The V call is TRBV7-8, the J call TRBJ1-4; 10 bases match TRBD1. V trimming: 5 bases; J trimming: 6 bases; junction bases outside the gene matches: 9. Per germline, CDR1 SGHVS and CDR2 FQNEAQ. The CDR3 length is 16 residues. The CDR3 sequence: CASSVRTGGWDEKLFF. Written as DNA, the CDR3 is TGTGCCAGCAGCGTCCGGACAGGGGGGTGGGATGAAAAACTGTTTTTT.

The V gene is TRBV5-1, the J gene TRBJ2-3, with 7 bases identical to TRBD2. CDR3 length equals 15 residues. The germline V gene has CDR1 SGHRS and CDR2 YFSETQ. V dropped 1 base and J dropped 2; count of bases not matched to a gene: 4. The DNA for the CDR3 is TGCGCCAGCAGCTTGATGACTAGCACCACAGATACGCAGTATTTT. It codes for CASSLMTSTTDTQYF.

The gene calls are TRBV6-2 or TRBV6-3 and TRBJ2-1; TRBD1 matches 9 bases. The trim removed 6 bases at V and 4 bases at J, leaving 7 bases unmatched. The CDR3 extends over 15 amino acids. The germline gives CDR1 MNHEY, CDR2 SVGEGT. The CDR3 DNA sequence: TGTGCCAGCAGCCTAGGGACAGGGTCTTACAATGAGCAGTTCTTC. It specifies CASSLGTGSYNEQFF.